The TCR beta chain under discussion was sequenced for a study of Ad26.COV2.S vaccination and SARS-CoV-2 variants. The overall study: Donor got 5x10^10 or 1x10^11 viral particles of Ad26.COV2.S. Study results and limitations: Placebo recipients and vaccine recipients were similar in non-spike TCR breadth.

Treatment of the sample: roughly 19 received Ad26.COV2.S at low or high dose, single or two shots; five or six received placebo; per-sample allocation not given. Specimen acquisition occurred on day 63 following the initial vaccine or placebo injection. What was given as vaccine was an Ad26 vector encoding Wuhan-strain SARS-CoV-2 spike. The table came from immunoSEQ multiplex PCR; TCRdb's copy has only in-frame clones and leaves some out. The top ten clones hold around 3.6% of a sample with a few hundred thousand clones, roughly 84% of them seen once. Turning to this clone: As yet, its antigen is unknown.

Per germline, CDR1 MNHEY and CDR2 SVGAGI. The CDR3 covers 14 residues. Trimming pared 7 bases from V and 4 bases from J, leaving 13 bases between. The sequences come from peripheral blood, collected in a trial of Ad26.COV2.S vaccine versus placebo. J is TRBJ2-2 and V is TRBV6-5, with unresolved D. This sequence was found in a person aged 18 to 65 who received the Ad26.COV2.S COVID-19 vaccine or a placebo. The CDR3 DNA is TGTGCCAGCACGAGTTGGTACACCACCGGGGAGCTGTTTTTT. Its translation: CASTSWYTTGELFF.